The 19 T cell receptor beta chains in this list originate from one sample, sequenced in a study of blood T cell repertoires in COVID-19. Libraries were prepared by immunoSEQ multiplex PCR; TCRdb keeps only in-frame clonotypes and omits some of them. The sample has about 180,000 clones; 82% are singletons. Specimen: peripheral blood. Every receptor here comes from a woman between 65 and 79 years old with acute or convalescent COVID-19.

The rearrangement links TRBV30 to TRBJ2-1, with a tentative D call TRBD1 (6 bases). Per germline, CDR1 GTSNPN and CDR2 SVGIG (reference sequence). The CDR3 is 16 amino acids. The germline V and J ends were trimmed by 0 bases and 2 bases, with 14 bases remaining between them. CDR3 region: CAWSVRKQGPYNEQFF. The CDR3 DNA reads as TGTGCCTGGAGTGTACGCAAACAGGGACCCTACAATGAGCAGTTCTTC.

V usage is TRBV5-4 and J usage is TRBJ2-7; 10 bases fit TRBD1. Germline V gives CDR1 SGHNT, CDR2 YYREEE (reference sequence). CDR3 length equals 15 residues. The ends lost 2 bases at V and 3 bases at J; junction bases unmatched: 5. CDR3 nucleotide sequence: TGTGCCAGCAGCTTCCGGGACAGGGGAATCTACGAGCAGTACTTC. Protein sequence: CASSFRDRGIYEQYF.

The V and J genes are TRBV9 and TRBJ1-1, with a possible D match to TRBD1 (5 bases). Germline V gives CDR1 SGDLS, CDR2 YYNGEE. V was cut by 0 bases and J by 4 bases, with 13 bases left in between. There are 15 residues in the CDR3. CDR3 amino acids: CASSVGAGVSTEAFF. In DNA, the CDR3 is TGTGCCAGCAGCGTAGGGGCGGGGGTGAGCACTGAAGCTTTCTTT.

This chain connects TRBV28 to TRBJ2-7; 14 nucleotides match TRBD2. The V gene's germline CDR1 is MDHEN and CDR2 SYDVKM. The CDR3 extends over 16 amino acids. With 9 bases clipped from V and 1 base from J, the junction kept 8 bases outside the gene matches. The CDR3 is CASKTSGGAPSYEQYF. The CDR3 DNA follows: TGTGCCAGTAAGACTAGCGGGGGGGCCCCGTCCTACGAGCAGTACTTC.

This clone was seen only once. The chain uses TRBV28 and TRBJ1-2, with D possibly being TRBD1 (5 bases). The CDR3 totals 13 residues. Between the trimmed V and J ends, which lost 7 bases and 1 base, there was a span of 10 bases. The germline V gene encodes CDR1 MDHEN and CDR2 SYDVKM. CDR3 DNA: TGTGCCAGCAAGAAACAGGTTAACTATGGCTACACCTTC. It translates to CASKKQVNYGYTF.

The chain recombines TRBV27 with TRBJ2-1; 16 bases are a match to TRBD2. The CDR3 covers 16 residues. Germline values: CDR1 MNHEY, CDR2 SMNVEV (reference sequence). V trimming: 5 bases; J trimming: 8 bases; junction bases outside the gene matches: 6. The CDR3 sequence is CASSMAGTSGGDEQFF. The CDR3 DNA follows: TGTGCCAGCAGTATGGCCGGGACTAGCGGGGGGGATGAGCAGTTCTTC.

This chain connects TRBV6-5 to TRBJ1-4; D is unresolved. The ends were cut back, 2 bases at V and 4 bases at J, with 8 bases in the middle. Per the germline V gene, CDR1 is MNHEY and CDR2 is SVGAGI. This CDR3 is built from 14 residues. The CDR3 loop reads CASSYGQYNEKLFF. The CDR3 coding sequence is TGTGCCAGCAGTTACGGGCAGTATAATGAAAAACTGTTTTTT.

The chain recombines TRBV9 with TRBJ2-6; 7 nucleotides align to TRBD1. The V and J ends lost 3 bases and 2 bases, in that order; junction bases with no gene match: 11. Germline assignment: CDR1 SGDLS and CDR2 YYNGEE. The CDR3 runs to 18 residues. CDR3 sequence (DNA): TGTGCCAGCAGCGGCAGACAGGGAAACGTAGCTGGGGCCAACGTCCTGACTTTC. Translated, it gives CASSGRQGNVAGANVLTF.

V usage is TRBV4-2 and J usage is TRBJ2-7, with 8 nucleotides matching TRBD1. The CDR3 covers 14 residues. Trimming removed 7 bases from V and 2 bases from J; junction bases left unmatched: 7. CDR1 LGHNA and CDR2 YNFKEQ come from the germline V gene. The CDR3 is CASTPGQDPYEQYF. In DNA form, the CDR3 reads TGTGCCAGCACCCCGGGACAGGATCCCTACGAGCAGTACTTC.

The chain joins TRBV7-9 to TRBJ1-6; D ambiguous. The CDR3 contains 13 residues. Germline V gene data show CDR1 as SEHNR and CDR2 as FQNEAQ (reference sequence). Trimming stripped 1 base from V and 7 bases from J, with 5 bases between. The CDR3 DNA sequence: TGTGCCAGCAGCTTAGTCGGGAATTCACCCCTCCACTTT. Translation gives CASSLVGNSPLHF.

This clone appeared a single time. Germline and junction disagree at one end, which may indicate a read error. The chain employs TRBV7-7 and TRBJ2-3, with D possibly being TRBD1 (6 bases). The CDR3 sequence is 15 residues long. From germline, CDR1 is SSHAT and CDR2 FNYEAQ (reference sequence). The CDR3 sequence: CASSLSMGALDTQYF. CDR3 nucleotide sequence: TGTGCTAGCAGCTTGTCGATGGGGGCCCTAGATACGCAGTATTTT.

The chain couples TRBV19 to TRBJ2-3; 7 bases match TRBD1. The germline CDR1 and CDR2 sequences are LNHDA and SQIVND (reference sequence). J gave up 0 bases and V 2 bases, and 5 bases lay outside the gene matches. This CDR3 comprises 16 residues. CDR3 region: CASSIKGTASTDTQYF. For the CDR3, the DNA is TGTGCCAGTAGTATAAAGGGGACAGCTAGCACAGATACGCAGTATTTT.

There are a few counts of this clone. The chain uses TRBV5-4 and TRBJ2-2; the D gene is possibly TRBD2 (6 bases). Germline values: CDR1 SGHNT, CDR2 YYREEE (reference sequence). V was shortened by 3 bases and J by 2 bases, with 14 bases between the two germline ends. This CDR3 region has 16 residues. This CDR3 is CASSSGGVTNTGELFF. CDR3 bases: TGTGCCAGCAGCTCCGGAGGGGTCACTAACACCGGGGAGCTGTTTTTT.

J is TRBJ2-5 and V is TRBV10-2; 9 positions agree with TRBD2. Germline V gene sequence: CDR1 WSHSY, CDR2 SAAADI. This CDR3 region has 16 residues. With 1 base clipped from V and 5 bases from J, the junction kept 8 bases outside the gene matches. The CDR3 is CASSELLAGVSETQYF. In DNA form, the CDR3 reads TGCGCCAGCAGTGAGTTGTTAGCGGGAGTATCTGAGACCCAGTACTTC.

V and J are TRBV4-3 and TRBJ2-1, with TRBD1 as a possible D gene (6 bases). Looked up from germline, CDR1 is LGHNA and CDR2 is YSLEER. The CDR3 is made up of 16 amino acids. V was clipped by 2 bases and J by 0 bases, with 11 bases between them. For the CDR3, the DNA is TGCGCCAGCAGCCAACAAAACAGGGCCTCCTACAATGAGCAGTTCTTC. Its protein is CASSQQNRASYNEQFF.

The chain joins TRBV10-3 to TRBJ1-1, with TRBD1 identical over 8 bases. Germline V lookup: CDR1 ENHRY, CDR2 SYGVKD. V lost 4 bases and J lost 8; bases outside the gene matches: 6. The CDR3 totals 13 residues. In DNA form, the CDR3 reads TGTGCCATCAGTGCCAACCGGGACAGGGAAGCTTTCTTT. Translation: CAISANRDREAFF.

The chain combines TRBV10-3 with TRBJ2-1; 7 bases map to TRBD2. CDR3 length equals 17 residues. Unmatched junction bases numbered 8, after V lost 3 bases and J lost 0 bases. Germline V gives CDR1 ENHRY, CDR2 SYGVKD. The CDR3 sequence: CAISEIAGAGSYNEQFF. In nucleotides, the CDR3 is TGTGCCATCAGTGAAATCGCGGGAGCTGGCTCCTACAATGAGCAGTTCTTC.

This sequence joins TRBV14 and TRBJ2-7; 9 positions agree with TRBD2. With V trimmed by 3 bases and J by 2 bases, 5 bases remained unmatched. CDR1 is SGHDN, CDR2 FVKESK, per germline. CDR3 length: 15 amino acids. CDR3 residues: CASSQGAGGPYEQYF. The CDR3 nucleotides read TGTGCCAGCAGCCAGGGAGCGGGAGGCCCCTACGAGCAGTACTTC.

The rearrangement links TRBV19 to TRBJ2-1; the D gene is possibly TRBD1 (6 bases). The CDR3 totals 15 residues. Germline CDR1 is LNHDA and CDR2 is SQIVND (reference sequence). V lost 6 bases, J lost 5 bases, and 17 bases lay in between. The CDR3 region has the DNA TGTGCCAGTAGCATCGCGCAGGGGCCCCACAATGAGCAGTTCTTC. As protein: CASSIAQGPHNEQFF.